This T cell receptor (beta chain) stems from a study of blood T cells in healthy people across ages. Alongside a J-beta primer mix, a sample-barcoded 5' primer served in a second PCR lasting about 7 to 12 cycles. All cDNA molecules were each tagged by a template-switch adaptor with 12 random nucleotides. TCRdb redid the calling of the 5' RACE reads with MiXCR, one entry per CDR3 protein. The data contain more than 650,000 distinct CDR3 sequences, 22% of them singletons. There are a few counts of this clonotype. Its target is unknown. Study-level points and caveats: Diversity estimates drawn from one million T cells were deemed underestimates. Strong correlation was found linking TCR beta diversity to naive T cell percentage. Both naive CD4+ cell counts and diversity were greater in long-lived donors than in aged donors.

Sequenced input: blood. The TCR comes from a man aged 70 or older in good health.

In DNA, the CDR3 is TGTGCCAGCAGTCAGGGGATAGATAGGGGGCTGAGTACTGAAGCTTTCTTT. It specifies CASSQGIDRGLSTEAFF. The chain carries TRBV6-5 and TRBJ1-1; 7 bases are shared with TRBD1. Trimming removed 5 bases from V and 5 bases from J; junction bases left unmatched: 17. The CDR3 has 17 residues. Germline CDR1 MNHEY, CDR2 SVGAGI.